This entry describes one TCR beta chain. These data belong to a study of cytomegalovirus exposure and HLA in healthy donors. In germline, CDR1 is MNHNS, CDR2 SASEGT. The ends lost 4 bases at V and 3 bases at J; junction bases unmatched: 7. The CDR3 consists of 18 residues. The study ran its PCR with 60 Vbeta and 13 Jbeta primers. TCRdb keeps only in-frame clones here, not all; method: immunoSEQ multiplex PCR. Found here are some 200,000 clones, approximately 80% of them singletons; the top ten hold under 0.75%. This rearrangement joins TRBV6-1 to TRBJ2-4, with 15 bases fitting TRBD2. The clonotype comes from a boy younger than 18 in good health and CMV-seronegative. The sequencing sample was made of PBMCs. CDR3 sequence reads: CASSGQGLAGGHKNIQYF. The CDR3 DNA reads TGTGCCAGCAGTGGGCAGGGACTAGCGGGGGGACACAAAAACATTCAGTACTTC.